This TCR beta chain emerged from a study of blood T cell repertoires in COVID-19. Whole-study context: Researchers got acute and convalescent COVID-19 samples from the United States, Italy and Spain. In each case, the material was cDNA or gDNA derived from T cells, B-cell-depleted T cells, or PBMCs.

Profiled with immunoSEQ multiplex PCR; TCRdb holds only in-frame clones, not every one. This sample carries 290,000 or so clones, more than 75% of them seen once, and the ten largest clones take approximately 2.5%. From germline, CDR1 is SGHTA and CDR2 FQGNSA. Trimming cost V 4 bases and J 5 bases; bases outside gene matches: 3. CDR3 length equals 15 residues. Individuals aged about 18 to 95 years were recruited from 20 to 25 US areas. Each recovered donor of Cohort 3 presented with two negative PCRs, clearance, or symptom resolution. Specimen: PBMCs or T cells enriched from blood (not recorded which). J is TRBJ2-1 and V is TRBV7-2; TRBD2 aligns across 12 bases. The TCR sequence derives from a woman under 30 who had recovered from COVID-19. The CDR3 coding sequence is TGTGCCAGCAGCTCGACTAGCGGGGGCCACAATGAGCAGTTCTTC. It is translated as CASSSTSGGHNEQFF.